The 27 T cell receptor beta chains below all came from one sample that was sequenced in a study of blood T cell repertoires in COVID-19 (TCRdb year 2020). Libraries were prepared through the immunoSEQ multiplex PCR assay. Imported from immuneACCESS, the table was reduced by TCRdb to in-frame sequences with V and J called. These copies leave out some clones; in studies compared against another copy, an unresolved V gene accounts for under half, and the cause of the remainder is not known. For this sample there are 140,000 or so clones; 75% to 85% appear just once. The ten most abundant clones make up approximately 3.5% of the sample. What was sequenced was peripheral blood. The source is a man aged 65-85 years who had recovered from COVID-19.

The V and J genes are TRBV4-1 and TRBJ2-2; 8 nucleotides line up with TRBD2. The length of the CDR3 is 16 residues. V shed 4 bases, J shed 3 bases, and the junction held 7 bases outside the gene matches. Germline V gives CDR1 MGHRA, CDR2 YSYEKL. The CDR3 spells CASSPLSGRDTGELFF. CDR3 nucleotides: TGCGCCAGCAGCCCCTTAAGCGGGAGAGACACCGGGGAGCTGTTTTTT.

This clone was seen a few times. J is TRBJ2-7 and V is TRBV15; 7 bases fit TRBD2. The J segment lost 0 bases and the V segment lost 4 bases, leaving 12 bases of the junction unmatched. Germline-derived CDR1 and CDR2 are LNHNV and YYDKDF (reference sequence). This CDR3 has 17 amino acids. CDR3 protein: CATSKFREDTFSYEQYF. The CDR3 bases are TGTGCCACCAGCAAGTTCCGGGAGGATACATTCTCCTACGAGCAGTACTTC.

The chain recombines TRBV3-1 (or the pseudogene TRBV3-2) with TRBJ2-4, with 7 bases identical to TRBD2. The CDR3 totals 13 residues. V shed 4 bases, J shed 7 bases, and the junction held 4 bases outside the gene matches. The V gene's germline CDR1 is LGHDT and CDR2 YNNKEL (reference sequence). CDR3 sequence (DNA): TGTGCCAGCAGCCGAGCGGGACGGAACATTCAGTACTTC. Protein: CASSRAGRNIQYF.

The J gene is TRBJ2-2, the V gene TRBV19, with 8 bases fitting TRBD2. Germline CDR1 reads LNHDA; CDR2 reads SQIVND (reference sequence). The CDR3 has 15 amino acids. Trimming took 9 bases from V and 4 from J; bases not matched to a gene: 10. The CDR3 DNA follows: TGTGCCAGCACAAACGGGCTAGCGGGCACCGGGGAGCTGTTTTTT. It is translated as CASTNGLAGTGELFF.

This clone turned up a few times. The chain employs TRBV6-5 and TRBJ1-3, with 7 positions matching TRBD1. The ends lost 6 bases at V and 10 bases at J; junction bases unmatched: 3. Germline V gene sequence: CDR1 MNHEY, CDR2 SVGAGI. This CDR3 comprises 11 residues. CDR3 loop: CASRRQGTIYF. DNA for the CDR3: TGTGCCAGCAGGCGACAGGGTACCATATATTTT.

The V call is TRBV5-4, the J call TRBJ1-6; 7 bases map to TRBD1. The germline gives CDR1 SGHNT, CDR2 YYREEE (reference sequence). The CDR3 runs 16 residues. After removal of 0 bases from V and 7 bases from J, the junction contained 7 bases not matched to a gene. CDR3 DNA: TGTGCCAGCAGCTTGGGCCCACAGGGGAGGAATTCACCCCTCCACTTT. Translating it yields CASSLGPQGRNSPLHF.

The genes are TRBV6-1 and TRBJ1-6; 7 bases align to TRBD1. With V trimmed by 0 bases and J by 10 bases, 3 bases remained unmatched. Germline V CDR1 and CDR2: MNHNS, SASEGT. The CDR3 is made up of 14 amino acids. The CDR3 nucleotides are TGTGCCAGCAGTGAAGCGCTACAGGGGTCACCCCTCCACTTT. Translated: CASSEALQGSPLHF.

The chain employs TRBV10-3 and TRBJ2-1, with 14 nucleotides matching TRBD2. The junction had 7 bases not matched to a gene; V was cut back by 6 bases and J by 9 bases. In germline, CDR1 is ENHRY, CDR2 SYGVKD. There are 15 residues in the CDR3. The CDR3 DNA sequence: TGTGCCATCAGCCCGGGACTAGCGGGAGAGGGTGAGCAGTTCTTC. Amino acids: CAISPGLAGEGEQFF.

This chain connects TRBV7-8 to TRBJ1-4, with 8 nucleotides matching TRBD1. Trimming cost V 3 bases and J 7 bases; bases outside gene matches: 13. This CDR3 comprises 17 residues. CDR1 and CDR2 (germline): SGHVS, FQNEAQ. CDR3 DNA: TGTGCCAGCAGCTTGAGGGACAGGTTATTCATAGGTGAAAAACTGTTTTTT. Its translation is CASSLRDRLFIGEKLFF. Full variable domain (outside the CDR3, taken from reference TRBV7-8 and TRBJ1-4): GAGVSQSPRYKVAKRGQDVALRCDPISGHVSLFWYQQALGQGPEFLTYFQNEAQLDKSGLPSDRFFAERPEGSVSTLKIQRTQQEDSAVYLCASSLRDRLFIGEKLFFGSGTQLSVL.

A single count supports this clone. The chain employs TRBV5-1 and TRBJ2-2; 11 bases match TRBD2. J was trimmed by 1 base and V by 3 bases; bases with no gene match: 8. CDR3 length: 18 residues. The germline V gene encodes CDR1 SGHRS and CDR2 YFSETQ. In DNA, the CDR3 is TGCGCCAGCAGCTCCGCATCGACTAGCGGGATGAACACCGGGGAGCTGTTTTTT. Translating gives CASSSASTSGMNTGELFF.

J is TRBJ2-3 and V is TRBV30; TRBD1 matches at 8 bases. Looked up from germline, CDR1 is GTSNPN and CDR2 is SVGIG (reference sequence). Germline trimming cut 4 bases from V and 4 bases from J; bases unmatched to any gene: 19. The CDR3 is 18 residues long. The CDR3 DNA is TGTGCCTGGACCTCAAGGAGGGTGACAGGGGCCTTCTCAGATACGCAGTATTTT. It translates to CAWTSRRVTGAFSDTQYF.

The CDR3 sequence is CASSLSGRSLAKHTDTQYF. CDR3 DNA sequence: TGTGCCAGCAGCTTAAGTGGGAGGTCACTAGCTAAACACACAGATACGCAGTATTTT. V is TRBV7-8 and J is TRBJ2-3, with D possibly matching TRBD2 (6 bases). Trimming took off 2 bases at V and 2 bases at J, with 23 bases between the two ends. The CDR3 runs 19 residues. Germline V lookup: CDR1 SGHVS, CDR2 FQNEAQ.

This clone was observed a few times. The genes are TRBV12-5 and TRBJ1-4; D not resolved. Germline V gene lookup returns CDR1 LGHNT and CDR2 FRNRAP. V lost 6 bases to trimming and J lost 4 bases, with 12 bases between them. The CDR3 is 14 residues long. For the CDR3, the DNA is TGTGCTAGTGGGCTAGGAGGGATTAATGAAAAACTGTTTTTT. It codes for CASGLGGINEKLFF.

The V gene is TRBV5-6, the J gene TRBJ2-7; D is possibly TRBD1 (6 bases). Germline V gene lookup returns CDR1 SGHDT and CDR2 YYEEEE. The CDR3 has 12 residues. Trimming left V 4 bases short and J 6 bases short, with 11 bases between. CDR3 nucleotides: TGTGCCAGCAGCCCACAGGGAACCGAGCAGTACTTC. It translates to CASSPQGTEQYF.

The chain is built from TRBV18 and TRBJ2-7; the match to TRBD1 covers 7 bases. V trimming: 2 bases; J trimming: 6 bases; junction bases outside the gene matches: 7. The CDR3 runs to 14 residues. Germline V gives CDR1 KGHSH, CDR2 LQKENI. CDR3 loop: CASSPVTGLAEQYF. The CDR3 DNA reads TGTGCCAGCTCACCAGTGACAGGGTTGGCCGAGCAGTACTTC.

The V call is TRBV30, the J call TRBJ2-3; 7 positions agree with TRBD2. V lost 5 bases, J lost 2 bases, and 4 bases stayed unmatched. The CDR3 runs to 13 residues. CDR1 GTSNPN and CDR2 SVGIG come from the germline V gene (reference sequence). For the CDR3, the DNA is TGTGCCTGGGAGCGGGAAGCCACAGATACGCAGTATTTT. This translates into CAWEREATDTQYF.

This clone was seen just once. The chain couples TRBV5-6 to TRBJ1-2; 9 bases line up with TRBD1. Germline loops: CDR1 SGHDT, CDR2 YYEEEE. V lost 2 bases and J lost 4; bases outside the gene matches: 12. The CDR3 sequence is 17 residues long. The DNA for the CDR3 is TGTGCCAGCAGCTTATTTCTTCCGGGACAGGGTTTCTATGGCTACACCTTC. Translation gives CASSLFLPGQGFYGYTF.

The gene calls are TRBV14 and TRBJ1-6; TRBD1 aligns across 7 bases. This CDR3 contains 14 residues. CDR1 SGHDN and CDR2 FVKESK come from the germline V gene. After removal of 5 bases from V and 5 bases from J, the junction contained 3 bases not matched to a gene. CDR3 DNA: TGTGCCAGCAGCTCCGGGACAGATAATTCACCCCTCCACTTT. It translates to CASSSGTDNSPLHF.

The rearrangement joins TRBV11-3 to TRBJ1-1, with TRBD1 as a possible D gene (6 bases). Trimming left V 6 bases short and J 4 bases short, with 24 bases between. Germline-derived CDR1 and CDR2 are SGHNT and YENEEA. The CDR3 spans 17 residues. The CDR3 DNA follows: TGTGCCAGCAGGCCTACCAGGGGAGCTGGACAAAGCACTGAAGCTTTCTTT. Protein: CASRPTRGAGQSTEAFF. Together with reference TRBV11-3 and TRBJ1-1, the CDR3 gives the full variable domain: EAGVVQSPRYKIIEKKQPVAFWCNPISGHNTLYWYLQNLGQGPELLIRYENEEAVDDSQLPKDRFSAERLKGVDSTLKIQPAELGDSAVYLCASRPTRGAGQSTEAFFGQGTRLTVV.

The chain is built from TRBV6-5 and TRBJ1-4, with 9 bases lining up with TRBD1. CDR1 is MNHEY, CDR2 SVGAGI, per germline. With 6 bases clipped from V and 11 bases from J, the junction kept 10 bases outside the gene matches. The length of the CDR3 is 14 residues. In DNA, the CDR3 is TGTGCCAGCAGCCGGGACAGGGACGTGGGGAAACTGTTTTTT. This encodes CASSRDRDVGKLFF.

This chain joins TRBV2 and TRBJ2-7, with a possible D match to TRBD1 (5 bases). V was cut by 6 bases and J by 2 bases, with 14 bases left in between. The CDR3 sequence is 14 residues long. CDR1 is SNHLY, CDR2 FYNNEI, per germline. The DNA of the CDR3 is TGTGCCAGCAGAGGTGGGGCGAAGCCCTACGAGCAGTACTTC. Translating gives CASRGGAKPYEQYF.

A single count supports this clone. The rearrangement uses TRBV30 and TRBJ2-7; unclear D gene. The CDR3 has 13 amino acids. Germline lookup yields CDR1 GTSNPN and CDR2 SVGIG (reference sequence). The V end was cut by 4 bases, the J end by 3 bases, with 13 bases between. In nucleotides, the CDR3 is TGTGCCTGGAAAGGTACCCCGGGCTACGAGCAGTACTTC. Translating gives CAWKGTPGYEQYF. Together with reference TRBV30 and TRBJ2-7, the CDR3 gives the full variable domain: SQTIHQWPATLVQPVGSPLSLECTVEGTSNPNLYWYRQAAGRGLQLLFYSVGIGQISSEVPQNLSASRPQDRQFILSSKKLLLSDSGFYLCAWKGTPGYEQYFGPGTRLTVT.

The gene calls are TRBV19 and TRBJ2-7, with D perhaps matching TRBD1 (6 bases). The CDR3 is 14 residues long. Germline V lookup: CDR1 LNHDA, CDR2 SQIVND (reference sequence). V was clipped by 4 bases and J by 4 bases, with 14 bases between them. The CDR3: CASSNPGEWYEQYF. For the CDR3, the DNA is TGTGCCAGTAGTAATCCAGGGGAATGGTACGAGCAGTACTTC.

The V call is TRBV6-5, the J call TRBJ2-3; D remains unclear. Germline V gene data show CDR1 as MNHEY and CDR2 as SVGAGI. The CDR3 runs to 12 residues. Trimming removed 11 bases at V and 4 bases at J, with 13 bases between. Here the CDR3 DNA reads TGTGCCTCCCGGTTGGGCTCAGATACGCAGTATTTT. Encoded protein: CASRLGSDTQYF.

The rearrangement links TRBV6-5 to TRBJ1-2; D possibly corresponds to TRBD1 (6 bases). CDR1 is MNHEY, CDR2 SVGAGI, per germline. Trimming took 2 bases from V and 3 from J, leaving 13 bases between them. The CDR3 has 15 amino acids. DNA of the CDR3: TGTGCCAGCAGTTACACCCCACAGGGCGACTATGGCTACACCTTC. This gives the protein CASSYTPQGDYGYTF.

CDR3 nucleotide sequence: TGTGCCAGCAGCTCGTCGTTCGGCTCCTACAATGAGCAGTTCTTC. Translated: CASSSSFGSYNEQFF. This rearrangement joins TRBV7-3 to TRBJ2-1, with D hard to call. Germline CDR1 reads SGHTA; CDR2 reads FQGTGA. This CDR3 spans 15 amino acids. The V end was cut by 4 bases, the J end by 0 bases, with 10 bases between.

The chain has TRBV5-4 and TRBJ2-1; TRBD2 agrees at 9 bases. Germline lookup yields CDR1 SGHNT and CDR2 YYREEE (reference sequence). The CDR3 totals 18 residues. V lost 0 bases and J lost 11; bases outside the gene matches: 18. CDR3 DNA: TGTGCCAGCAGCTTGGAAAGGGGGCGCTTAGGACTAGCGACTCAGCAGTTCTTC. Amino acids: CASSLERGRLGLATQQFF.